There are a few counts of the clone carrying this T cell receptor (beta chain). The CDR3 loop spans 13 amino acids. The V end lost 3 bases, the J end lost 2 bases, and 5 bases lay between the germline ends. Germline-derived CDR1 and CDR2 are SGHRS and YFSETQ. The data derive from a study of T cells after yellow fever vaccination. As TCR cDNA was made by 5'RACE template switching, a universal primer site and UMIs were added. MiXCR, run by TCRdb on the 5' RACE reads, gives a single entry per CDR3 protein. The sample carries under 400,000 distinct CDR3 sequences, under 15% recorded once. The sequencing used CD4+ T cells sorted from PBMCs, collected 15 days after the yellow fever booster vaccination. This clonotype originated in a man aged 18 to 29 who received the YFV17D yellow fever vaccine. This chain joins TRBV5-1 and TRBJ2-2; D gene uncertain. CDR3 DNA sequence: TGCGCCAGCAGCTCACTCAACACCGGGGAGCTGTTTTTT. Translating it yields CASSSLNTGELFF.